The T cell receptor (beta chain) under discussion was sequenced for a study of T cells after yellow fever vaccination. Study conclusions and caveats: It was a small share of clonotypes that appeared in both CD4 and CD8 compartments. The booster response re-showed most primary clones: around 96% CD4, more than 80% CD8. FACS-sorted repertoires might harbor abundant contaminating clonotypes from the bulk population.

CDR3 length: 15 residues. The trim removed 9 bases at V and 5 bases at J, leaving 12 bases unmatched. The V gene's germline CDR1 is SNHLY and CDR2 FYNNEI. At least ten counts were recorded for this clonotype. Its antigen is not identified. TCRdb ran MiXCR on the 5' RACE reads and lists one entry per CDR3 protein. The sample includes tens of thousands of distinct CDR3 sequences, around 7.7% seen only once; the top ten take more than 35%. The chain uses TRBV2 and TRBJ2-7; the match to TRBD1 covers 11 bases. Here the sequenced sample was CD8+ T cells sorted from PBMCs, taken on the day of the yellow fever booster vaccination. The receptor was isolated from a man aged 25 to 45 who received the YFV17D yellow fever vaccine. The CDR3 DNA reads TGTGCCAGACAAGTATCCGGGACAGGGGGAGACGAGCAGTACTTC. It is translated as CARQVSGTGGDEQYF.